This TCR beta chain was recovered during a study of long-term antiretroviral therapy in people with HIV. As for the study in general: The study's earliest collections predate the 2015 immediate-ART recommendation by about a decade.

At survey level, the immunoSEQ assay was run in its v3.0 version. Sequenced by immunoSEQ multiplex PCR; TCRdb stores in-frame clones only, minus some. The sample yields some 33,000 clones, approximately 96% seen once. Participants with HIV, all of them, were treated in the United States. After removal of 1 base from V and 10 bases from J, the junction contained 3 bases not matched to a gene. The CDR3 extends over 14 amino acids. In germline, CDR1 is MNHNS, CDR2 SASEGT. Sample: unsorted PBMCs, taken around 6.6 years after starting antiretroviral therapy. This chain links TRBV6-1 with TRBJ1-6, with 8 nucleotides matching TRBD1. The receptor's source is a man aged 30-40 years with HIV. The CDR3, as DNA: TGTGCCAGCAGTGAAGGGACAGGGACGTCACCCCTCCACTTT. Encoded protein: CASSEGTGTSPLHF.